The rows below give T cell receptor beta chains drawn from one sample of a study of blood T cells in healthy people across ages. TCRdb re-called the 5' RACE reads through MiXCR, storing one row per CDR3 protein. The sample consists of 600,000 to 900,000 distinct CDR3 sequences, around 25% of them appearing once. This sample was shared with a second study, whose subject was T cells of mothers and their children.

Sequencing was done on a sample of blood. The receptors stem from a boy aged 10-17 years in good health. Each CDR3 is given with its conserved first and last residue. Fields, in order: V gene, CDR3 protein.

>TRBV7-7
CASSLRVWDRYPQETQYF
>TRBV12-3/TRBV12-4
CASSPGRNGYQETQYF
>TRBV25-1
CASSESGRGPYEQYF
>TRBV7-2
CASSVRGLATDTQYF
>TRBV7-9
CASSPTPSGGFGETQYF
>TRBV9
CASSGGQGGLNSPLHF
>TRBV29-1
CSAATGQSTDTQYF
>TRBV12-5
CASGPATGTTTYEQYF
>TRBV12-3/TRBV12-4
CASQGQESSGNTIYF
>TRBV12-3/TRBV12-4
CASSPTGFRDGYTF
>TRBV29-1
CSVEFGQGRTPYEQYF
>TRBV7-3
CASSENGGTQYF
>TRBV20-1
CSAGLAGRRDTQYF
>TRBV7-9
CASRPPSGAAYNEQFF
>TRBV7-6
CASSLRLAGGEETQYF
>TRBV9
CASSPRRGGTTNEKLFF
>TRBV20-1
CSARDSSGGLELFF
>TRBV7-2
CASSFSERRETQYF
>TRBV6-4
CASSDVHSSYNEQFF
>TRBV7-8
CASSLSRSGNTIYF
>TRBV27
CASSLYGSKTQYF
>TRBV20-1
CSARKERSYGYTF
>TRBV6-5
CASSSLGGGANVLTF
>TRBV28
CASREGTTYEQYF
>TRBV10-3
CAISGGYEQYF
>TRBV10-3
CAISSAGATGELFF
>TRBV7-9
CASSFRDPGHEQYF
>TRBV5-1
CASSLVWRSQETQYF
>TRBV5-1
CASSAQGARQETQYF
>TRBV25-1
CASSVRDREYNEQFF
>TRBV4-2
CASSPRLVDSQETQYF
>TRBV30
CAWSAVPRDYGYTF
>TRBV7-6
CASSLARVGLNTEAFF
>TRBV3-1
CASSKGPQETQYF
>TRBV28
CASSPPWPYQETQYF
>TRBV29-1
CSVESGRGTDTQYF
>TRBV28
CASSFLRGVRSYNEQFF
>TRBV5-1
CASNSGGLETDTQYF
>TRBV2
CASLGEGRGTQYF
>TRBV24-1
CATSDRTGGETQYF
>TRBV11-2
CASSQDRWKLGNSPLHF
>TRBV4-1
CASRPGLAGFSYEQYF
>TRBV7-2
CASSLDRDDGEQYF
>TRBV6-6
CASWGTGELFF
>TRBV11-2
CASSLDRGGGLFF
>TRBV5-1
CASSLKTGGGYTF
>TRBV4-3
CASSQGDRGAGYTF
>TRBV20-1
CSARVQPSYNEQFF
>TRBV7-8
CASSRDRGLDGYTF
>TRBV14
CASSQRPNEKLFF
>TRBV20-1
CSASTKTYEQYF
>TRBV7-2
CASSLGPDNEQFF
>TRBV20-1
CSAIRSYEQYF
>TRBV7-3
CASSLDGGPWETQYF
>TRBV28
CASSMRTGGEKLFF
>TRBV7-9
CASSLDGQREKLFF